These 32 T cell receptor beta chains originate from one sample sequenced in a study of cytomegalovirus exposure and HLA in healthy donors. A multiplex PCR was run with 60 Vbeta primers and 13 Jbeta primers. Sequenced by immunoSEQ multiplex PCR; TCRdb stores in-frame clones only, minus some. The sample has 80,000 to 100,000 clones, roughly 78% seen once. What was sequenced was PBMCs. All receptors come from a man aged 25-40 years in good health and CMV-seronegative.

The J gene is TRBJ1-1, the V gene TRBV27; D unclear. Germline V gene data show CDR1 as MNHEY and CDR2 as SMNVEV (reference sequence). V lost 3 bases and J lost 0, with 8 bases in between. This CDR3 comprises 14 residues. The CDR3: CASSFWPLNTEAFF. CDR3 DNA: TGTGCCAGCAGTTTTTGGCCCTTGAACACTGAAGCTTTCTTT.

This chain links TRBV10-3 with TRBJ2-5; the match to TRBD1 covers 9 bases. The CDR3 is made up of 12 amino acids. CDR1 and CDR2 from the germline V gene are ENHRY and SYGVKD. The V and J ends lost 10 bases and 3 bases, in that order; junction bases with no gene match: 3. Here the CDR3 DNA reads TGTGCCACCGGGACAGGGAAAGAGACCCAGTACTTC. Its protein is CATGTGKETQYF.

The chain combines TRBV5-4 with TRBJ2-2; the match to TRBD2 covers 7 bases. Germline CDR1 SGHNT, CDR2 YYREEE (reference sequence). The CDR3 contains 12 residues. Trimming took 3 bases from V and 12 from J; bases not matched to a gene: 5. The DNA for the CDR3 is TGTGCCAGCAGCTACCCCGGGAGGAAGCTGTTTTTT. It encodes CASSYPGRKLFF.

In regard to this clone: The sample carries other DNA sequences with the same CDR3. The rearrangement uses TRBV5-1 and TRBJ1-1; D is undetermined. CDR1 is SGHRS and CDR2 is YFSETQ in the germline V gene. The CDR3 is made up of 12 amino acids. V shed 0 bases and J shed 8 bases, with 8 bases lying between them. The CDR3 here is CASSLGGREAFF. The CDR3 coding sequence is TGCGCCAGCAGCTTGGGCGGTAGGGAAGCTTTCTTT.

The chain employs TRBV7-8 and TRBJ1-6; D gene unclear. V lost 1 base, J lost 8 bases, and 15 bases lay in between. Looked up from germline, CDR1 is SGHVS and CDR2 is FQNEAQ. This CDR3 has 16 amino acids. Here the CDR3 reads CASSLERRVVDSPLHF. CDR3 DNA: TGTGCCAGCAGCTTAGAGCGGAGGGTCGTAGATTCACCCCTCCACTTT. Full variable domain (remainder filled in from reference TRBV7-8 and TRBJ1-6): GAGVSQSPRYKVAKRGQDVALRCDPISGHVSLFWYQQALGQGPEFLTYFQNEAQLDKSGLPSDRFFAERPEGSVSTLKIQRTQQEDSAVYLCASSLERRVVDSPLHFGNGTRLTVT.

In nucleotides, the CDR3 is TGTGCCAGCAGCGGGGGGGGCTCGAACACCGGGGAGCTGTTTTTT. This gives the protein CASSGGGSNTGELFF. The rearrangement joins TRBV6-4 to TRBJ2-2; 8 bases are shared with TRBD2. CDR3 length: 15 amino acids. Trimming took 6 bases from V and 0 from J; bases not matched to a gene: 3. The germline CDR1 and CDR2 sequences are MRHNA and SNTAGT.

V gene TRBV30 combines with J gene TRBJ2-7, with TRBD2 identical over 9 bases. This CDR3 spans 13 amino acids. CDR1 and CDR2 (germline): GTSNPN, SVGIG (reference sequence). V lost 2 bases, J lost 7 bases, and 6 bases stayed unmatched. The CDR3 is CAWSSSGRKEQYF. In DNA form, the CDR3 reads TGTGCCTGGAGTTCGAGCGGGAGGAAGGAGCAGTACTTC.

This sequence joins TRBV7-9 and TRBJ2-1; maybe TRBD2 (5 bases). The CDR3 has 14 residues. Germline CDR1 is SEHNR and CDR2 is FQNEAQ (reference sequence). The V gene lost 0 bases and the J gene lost 3 bases, with 6 bases spanning the gap. The DNA of the CDR3 is TGTGCCAGCAGCTTAGCGGGGAGCTACAATGAGCAGTTCTTC. Amino acids: CASSLAGSYNEQFF.

This clone has only a few counts. This chain joins TRBV5-4 and TRBJ2-4; 9 nucleotides align to TRBD1. V lost 3 bases to trimming and J lost 7 bases; unmatched junction nucleotides: 5. The CDR3 consists of 14 residues. Germline V gives CDR1 SGHNT, CDR2 YYREEE (reference sequence). The CDR3 DNA is TGTGCCAGCAGCTCAGGACAGGGGAGGAACATTCAGTACTTC. This translates into CASSSGQGRNIQYF.

This clone came up once. For the CDR3, the DNA is TGTGCCAGCGGGGGGGGACGGCTCTATGGCTACACCTTC. This codes for CASGGGRLYGYTF. This chain uses TRBV27 with TRBJ1-2, with D possibly being TRBD1 (5 bases). This CDR3 spans 13 amino acids. V lost 8 bases and J lost 4, with 14 bases in between. Germline CDR1 is MNHEY and CDR2 is SMNVEV (reference sequence).

The gene calls are TRBV5-1 and TRBJ1-3, with TRBD1 as a possible D gene (5 bases). With 2 bases removed from V and 4 bases from J, the gap between germline ends came to 10 bases. The CDR3 extends over 14 amino acids. CDR1 is SGHRS, CDR2 YFSETQ, per germline. CDR3 nucleotides: TGCGCCAGCAGCTTCGGGGGGGACGGAAACACCATATATTTT. This sequence encodes CASSFGGDGNTIYF. The full variable domain, in which reference TRBV5-1 and TRBJ1-3 provide the parts outside the CDR3, is KAGVTQTPRYLIKTRGQQVTLSCSPISGHRSVSWYQQTPGQGLQFLFEYFSETQRNKGNFPGRFSGRQFSNSRSEMNVSTLELGDSALYLCASSFGGDGNTIYFGEGSWLTVV.

J is TRBJ2-7 and V is TRBV4-2, with 10 bases identical to TRBD2. Germline CDR1 LGHNA, CDR2 YNFKEQ. With 2 bases clipped from V and 5 bases from J, the junction kept 12 bases outside the gene matches. This CDR3 region has 17 residues. The CDR3 spells CASSQLGTSDSIDEQYF. DNA of the CDR3: TGTGCCAGCAGCCAACTAGGGACTAGCGATAGTATTGACGAGCAGTACTTC.

This clone turned up a few times. CDR3 residues: CASSRAATNTGTEAFF. Written as DNA, the CDR3 is TGCGCCAGCAGCCGCGCCGCCACTAACACTGGCACTGAAGCTTTCTTT. The chain couples TRBV5-1 to TRBJ1-1, with D uncertain. The CDR3 spans 16 residues. Trimming stripped 4 bases from V and 4 bases from J, with 20 bases between. Germline assignment: CDR1 SGHRS and CDR2 YFSETQ.

The rearrangement links TRBV14 to TRBJ2-3, with D perhaps matching TRBD1 (6 bases). Germline values: CDR1 SGHDN, CDR2 FVKESK. This CDR3 has 17 amino acids. V was clipped by 0 bases and J by 6 bases, with 19 bases between them. CDR3 region: CASSQDGRGYDLDTQYF. CDR3 coding DNA: TGTGCCAGCAGCCAAGACGGCAGGGGCTATGATTTGGATACGCAGTATTTT.

The gene calls are TRBV18 and TRBJ2-3; D remains ambiguous. Trimming pared 1 base from V and 4 bases from J, leaving 6 bases between. The CDR3 is 13 amino acids. Germline loops: CDR1 KGHSH, CDR2 LQKENI. Written as DNA, the CDR3 is TGTGCCAGCTCACCACTATCGGCAGATACGCAGTATTTT. Its translation: CASSPLSADTQYF.

The chain has TRBV11-2 and TRBJ2-5, with D perhaps TRBD1 (5 bases). Germline V lookup: CDR1 SGHAT, CDR2 FQNNGV. The germline V and J ends were trimmed by 4 bases and 2 bases, with 8 bases remaining between them. The CDR3 contains 13 residues. The CDR3 nucleotides read TGTGCCAGCAGCTCAGGGAATCAAGAGACCCAGTACTTC. Its translation: CASSSGNQETQYF.

V gene TRBV2 combines with J gene TRBJ2-7; a weak D match, TRBD1 (6 bases). Germline assignment: CDR1 SNHLY and CDR2 FYNNEI. Trimming took 10 bases from V and 4 from J, leaving 14 bases between them. This CDR3 spans 12 amino acids. CDR3 sequence (DNA): TGTGCCATCCCCCTTACAGGGTACGAGCAGTACTTC. It yields the protein CAIPLTGYEQYF.

The rearrangement joins TRBV7-9 to TRBJ2-7, with 8 bases matching TRBD2. Germline CDR1 reads SEHNR; CDR2 reads FQNEAQ (reference sequence). V gave up 5 bases and J gave up 0 bases; unmatched junction bases: 6. The CDR3 length is 15 residues. Here the CDR3 DNA reads TGTGCCAGCAGCCGAGCGGGAGAGAGCTCCTACGAGCAGTACTTC. Its protein is CASSRAGESSYEQYF. The variable domain in full, completed from reference TRBV7-9 and TRBJ2-7, reads DTGVSQNPRHKITKRGQNVTFRCDPISEHNRLYWYRQTLGQGPEFLTYFQNEAQLEKSRLLSDRFSAERPKGSFSTLEIQRTEQGDSAMYLCASSRAGESSYEQYFGPGTRLTVT.

This chain joins TRBV10-3 and TRBJ2-1, with TRBD2 identical over 7 bases. V shed 2 bases and J 4 bases; nucleotides not matched to a gene: 23. Germline loops: CDR1 ENHRY, CDR2 SYGVKD. The CDR3 has 21 residues. CDR3 coding DNA: TGTGCCATCAGTGAGACACGGGGGACTATCGCGGGAAATATTGAGTACAATGAGCAGTTCTTC. Protein product: CAISETRGTIAGNIEYNEQFF.

This chain connects TRBV6-1 to TRBJ2-1, with 10 positions matching TRBD2. Germline loops: CDR1 MNHNS, CDR2 SASEGT. Trimming cost V 5 bases and J 15 bases; bases outside gene matches: 10. This CDR3 spans 13 amino acids. CDR3 sequence (DNA): TGTGCCAGCAGTTCCAGCGAGCGGGGGGGCTCGTTCTTC. Protein: CASSSSERGGSFF.

The CDR3 DNA is TGCGCCAGCAGGCCCTCCGGGACAGAATATTCACCCCTCCACTTT. Amino acids: CASRPSGTEYSPLHF. This chain joins TRBV5-1 and TRBJ1-6, with 7 bases fitting TRBD1. J was trimmed by 8 bases and V by 5 bases; bases with no gene match: 10. Germline V gene data show CDR1 as SGHRS and CDR2 as YFSETQ. The CDR3 length is 15 residues.

The count of this clone is one. The chain recombines TRBV19 with TRBJ1-2; D perhaps matches TRBD1 (5 bases). The CDR3 is 12 amino acids. Germline-derived CDR1 and CDR2 are LNHDA and SQIVND (reference sequence). V was clipped by 7 bases and J by 7 bases, with 13 bases between them. CDR3 nucleotide sequence: TGTGCCAGTACCTTTTCAGGGTTTGGCTACACCTTC. Translated: CASTFSGFGYTF.

The chain uses TRBV30 and TRBJ2-4; 8 bases agree with TRBD2. After removal of 5 bases from V and 6 bases from J, the junction contained 6 bases not matched to a gene. The CDR3 length is 13 residues. Germline V gene sequence: CDR1 GTSNPN, CDR2 SVGIG (reference sequence). CDR3 in DNA: TGTGCCTGGTCGGGACTAGACGGAAACATTCAGTACTTC. It translates to CAWSGLDGNIQYF.

The V call is TRBV7-2, the J call TRBJ2-3, with TRBD1 as a possible D gene (5 bases). CDR1 SGHTA and CDR2 FQGNSA come from the germline V gene. The ends were cut back, 1 base at V and 0 bases at J, with 14 bases in the middle. The CDR3 consists of 17 residues. The CDR3 DNA reads as TGTGCCAGCAGCTTAGAATATGGGGCTACTAGCACAGATACGCAGTATTTT. It encodes CASSLEYGATSTDTQYF.

V gene TRBV6-5 combines with J gene TRBJ2-7, with TRBD2 as a possible D gene (6 bases). Germline CDR1 is MNHEY and CDR2 is SVGAGI. The CDR3 consists of 12 residues. Trimming took off 5 bases at V and 6 bases at J, with 11 bases between the two ends. CDR3 sequence (DNA): TGTGCCAGCAGTCGGGACTCCGGCGAGCAGTACTTC. It encodes CASSRDSGEQYF.

A single count supports this clone. The junction differs from germline at one of its ends, possibly a read error. The chain has TRBV30 and TRBJ1-1; TRBD1 agrees at 7 bases. The CDR3 covers 15 residues. In germline, CDR1 is GTSNPN, CDR2 SVGIG (reference sequence). The CDR3, as DNA: TGTGCCTGGAGGCTTTTCGGGACAGCGAACATTGAAGCTTTCTTT. Residues: CAWRLFGTANIEAFF.

J is TRBJ2-3 and V is TRBV30, with TRBD2 matching over 8 bases. Unmatched junction bases numbered 2, after V lost 3 bases and J lost 0 bases. The CDR3 has 14 amino acids. Per the germline V gene, CDR1 is GTSNPN and CDR2 is SVGIG (reference sequence). CDR3 sequence: CAWSRGGSTDTQYF. CDR3 DNA sequence: TGTGCCTGGAGCCGCGGGGGGAGCACAGATACGCAGTATTTT.

V and J are TRBV14 and TRBJ2-5, with 12 bases identical to TRBD2. CDR1 SGHDN and CDR2 FVKESK come from the germline V gene. The V gene end was trimmed by 3 bases and the J gene end by 1 base; junction bases not matched to a gene: 3. The CDR3 covers 16 residues. The CDR3 bases are TGTGCCAGCAGCCAGGGACTAGCGGGTCGCCAAGAGACCCAGTACTTC. Translated: CASSQGLAGRQETQYF.

The V gene is TRBV19, the J gene TRBJ2-2; D uncertain. Germline CDR1 is LNHDA and CDR2 is SQIVND (reference sequence). The CDR3 runs 15 residues. V was cut by 3 bases and J by 1 base, with 9 bases left in between. This CDR3 reads CASSMSGLNTGELFF. The CDR3 DNA reads TGTGCCAGTAGTATGTCAGGTTTGAACACCGGGGAGCTGTTTTTT.

The chain links TRBV11-2 to TRBJ2-7, with D tentatively TRBD1 (6 bases). V was pared by 4 bases and J by 3 bases, with 7 bases between. The germline V gene has CDR1 SGHAT and CDR2 FQNNGV. The CDR3 totals 12 residues. The CDR3 loop is CASSSDSYEQYF. CDR3 nucleotides: TGTGCCAGCAGCTCGGACAGCTACGAGCAGTACTTC.

The rearrangement uses TRBV13 and TRBJ1-1; D remains unclear. From germline, CDR1 is PRHDT and CDR2 FYEKMQ (reference sequence). This CDR3 spans 13 amino acids. The germline V and J ends were trimmed by 5 bases and 0 bases, with 7 bases remaining between them. The CDR3 is CASSLALNTEAFF. The CDR3 bases are TGTGCCAGCAGCCTGGCCCTGAACACTGAAGCTTTCTTT.

The J gene is TRBJ1-1, the V gene TRBV2; TRBD1 matches 8 bases. Trimming took 6 bases from V and 3 from J; bases not matched to a gene: 9. The CDR3 is made up of 15 amino acids. The germline gives CDR1 SNHLY, CDR2 FYNNEI. CDR3 nucleotides: TGTGCCAGCAGGGAAAACAGGGGGGGGGACACTGAAGCTTTCTTT. This codes for CASRENRGGDTEAFF.